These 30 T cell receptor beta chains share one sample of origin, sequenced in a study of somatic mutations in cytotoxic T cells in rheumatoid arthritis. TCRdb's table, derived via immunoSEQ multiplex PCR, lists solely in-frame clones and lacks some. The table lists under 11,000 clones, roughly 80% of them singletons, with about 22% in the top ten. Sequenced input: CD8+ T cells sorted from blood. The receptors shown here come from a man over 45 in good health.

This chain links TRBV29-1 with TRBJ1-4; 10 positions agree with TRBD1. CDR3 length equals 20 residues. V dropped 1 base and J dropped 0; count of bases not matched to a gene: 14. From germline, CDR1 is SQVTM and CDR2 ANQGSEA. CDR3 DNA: TGCAGCGTTGAAGCTCCGGCGGACAGGGGGGAAGACGCAACTAATGAAAAACTGTTTTTT. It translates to CSVEAPADRGEDATNEKLFF.

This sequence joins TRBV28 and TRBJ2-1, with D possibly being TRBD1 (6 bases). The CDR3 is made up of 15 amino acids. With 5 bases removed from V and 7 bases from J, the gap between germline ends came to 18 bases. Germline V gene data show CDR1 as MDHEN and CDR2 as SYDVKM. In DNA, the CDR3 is TGTGCCAGCAGTCAACTACTCGACAGGCCTAATGAGCAGTTCTTC. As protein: CASSQLLDRPNEQFF. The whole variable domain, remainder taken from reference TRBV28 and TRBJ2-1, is DVKVTQSSRYLVKRTGEKVFLECVQDMDHENMFWYRQDPGLGLRLIYFSYDVKMKEKGDIPEGYSVSREKKERFSLILESASTNQTSMYLCASSQLLDRPNEQFFGPGTRLTVL.

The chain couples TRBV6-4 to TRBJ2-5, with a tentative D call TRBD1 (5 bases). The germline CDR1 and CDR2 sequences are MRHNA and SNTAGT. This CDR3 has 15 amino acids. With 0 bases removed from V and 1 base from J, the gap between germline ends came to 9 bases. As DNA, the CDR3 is TGTGCCAGCAGTGACTCGAATGACAGCCAAGAGACCCAGTACTTC. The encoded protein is CASSDSNDSQETQYF.

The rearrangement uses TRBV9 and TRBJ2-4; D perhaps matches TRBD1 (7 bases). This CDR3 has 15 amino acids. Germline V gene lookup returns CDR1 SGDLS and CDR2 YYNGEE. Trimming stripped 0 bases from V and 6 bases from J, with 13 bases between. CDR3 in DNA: TGTGCCAGCAGCGTAGCGGGGGCAGGGGGAAACATTCAGTACTTC. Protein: CASSVAGAGGNIQYF.

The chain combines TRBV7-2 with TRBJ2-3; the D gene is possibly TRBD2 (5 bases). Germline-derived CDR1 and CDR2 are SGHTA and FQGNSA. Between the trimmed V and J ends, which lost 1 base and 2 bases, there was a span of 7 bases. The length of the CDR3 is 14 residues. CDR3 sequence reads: CASSLGGFTDTQYF. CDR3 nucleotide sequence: TGTGCCAGCAGCTTAGGCGGGTTCACAGATACGCAGTATTTT.

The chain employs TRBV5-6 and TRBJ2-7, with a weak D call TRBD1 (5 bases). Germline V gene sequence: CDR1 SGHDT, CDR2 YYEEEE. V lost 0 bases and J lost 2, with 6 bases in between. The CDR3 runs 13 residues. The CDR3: CASSLEGTYEQYF. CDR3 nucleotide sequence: TGTGCCAGCAGCTTGGAGGGGACCTACGAGCAGTACTTC.

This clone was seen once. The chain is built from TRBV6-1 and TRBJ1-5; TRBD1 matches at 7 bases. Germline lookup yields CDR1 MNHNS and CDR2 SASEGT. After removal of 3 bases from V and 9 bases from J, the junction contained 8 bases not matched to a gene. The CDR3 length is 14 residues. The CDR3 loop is CASSDRSGGLPQHF. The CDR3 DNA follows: TGTGCCAGCAGTGATCGGTCAGGGGGTCTGCCCCAGCATTTT.

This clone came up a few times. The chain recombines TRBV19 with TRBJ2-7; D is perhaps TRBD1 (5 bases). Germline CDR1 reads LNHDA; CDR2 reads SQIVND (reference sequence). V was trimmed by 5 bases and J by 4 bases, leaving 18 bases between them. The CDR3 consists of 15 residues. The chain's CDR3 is CASSSRVAPIYEQYF. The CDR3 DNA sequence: TGTGCCAGTAGTTCCAGGGTGGCTCCTATATACGAGCAGTACTTC.

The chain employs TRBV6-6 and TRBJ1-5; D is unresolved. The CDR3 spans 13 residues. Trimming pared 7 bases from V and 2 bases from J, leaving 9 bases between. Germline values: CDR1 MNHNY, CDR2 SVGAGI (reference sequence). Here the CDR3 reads CASKESGNQPQHF. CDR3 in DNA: TGTGCCAGCAAGGAGTCGGGCAATCAGCCCCAGCATTTT.

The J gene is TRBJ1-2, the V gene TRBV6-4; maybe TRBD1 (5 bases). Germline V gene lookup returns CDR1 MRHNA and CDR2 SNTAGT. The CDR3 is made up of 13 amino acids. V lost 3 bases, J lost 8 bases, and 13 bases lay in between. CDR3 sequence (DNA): TGTGCCAGCAGTGAACAGGCAGGGAGGGGCTACACCTTC. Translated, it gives CASSEQAGRGYTF.

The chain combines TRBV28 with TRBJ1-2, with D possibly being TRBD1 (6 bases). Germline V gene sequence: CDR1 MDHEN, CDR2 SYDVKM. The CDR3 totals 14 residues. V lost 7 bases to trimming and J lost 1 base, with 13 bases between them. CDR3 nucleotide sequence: TGTGCCAGCACCCATAGGGGGTTTAACTATGGCTACACCTTC. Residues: CASTHRGFNYGYTF.

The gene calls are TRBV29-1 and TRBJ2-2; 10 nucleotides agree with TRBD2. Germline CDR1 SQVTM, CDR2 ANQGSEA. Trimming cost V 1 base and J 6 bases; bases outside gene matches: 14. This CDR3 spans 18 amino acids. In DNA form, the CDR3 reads TGCAGCGTTGAAGCCCCACCACCTAGCGGGAGAAGGGCCGGGGAGCTGTTTTTT. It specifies CSVEAPPPSGRRAGELFF.

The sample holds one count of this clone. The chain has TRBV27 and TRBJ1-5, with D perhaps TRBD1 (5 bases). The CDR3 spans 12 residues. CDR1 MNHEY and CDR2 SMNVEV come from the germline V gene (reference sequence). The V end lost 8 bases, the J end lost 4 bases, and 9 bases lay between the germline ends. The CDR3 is CASRTGNQPQHF. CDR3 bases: TGTGCCAGCCGTACAGGAAATCAGCCCCAGCATTTT.

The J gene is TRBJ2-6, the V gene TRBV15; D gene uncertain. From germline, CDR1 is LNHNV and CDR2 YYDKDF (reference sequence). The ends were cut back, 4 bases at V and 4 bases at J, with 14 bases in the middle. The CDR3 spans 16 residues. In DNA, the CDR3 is TGTGCCACCAGCAACAAGCGCGGATCCGGGGCCAACGTCCTGACTTTC. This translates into CATSNKRGSGANVLTF. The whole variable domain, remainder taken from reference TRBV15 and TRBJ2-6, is DAMVIQNPRYQVTQFGKPVTLSCSQTLNHNVMYWYQQKSSQAPKLLFHYYDKDFNNEADTPDNFQSRRPNTSFCFLDIRSPGLGDTAMYLCATSNKRGSGANVLTFGAGSRLTVL.

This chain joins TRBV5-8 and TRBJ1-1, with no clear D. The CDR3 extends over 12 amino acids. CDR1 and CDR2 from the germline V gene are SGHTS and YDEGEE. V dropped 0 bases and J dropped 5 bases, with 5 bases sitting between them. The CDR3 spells CASSLVETEAFF. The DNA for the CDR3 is TGTGCCAGCAGCTTGGTCGAGACTGAAGCTTTCTTT.

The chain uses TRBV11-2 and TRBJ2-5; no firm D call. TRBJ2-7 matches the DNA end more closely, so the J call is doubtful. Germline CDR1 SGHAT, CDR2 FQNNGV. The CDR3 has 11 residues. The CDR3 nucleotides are TGTGCCAGCAGCTTAGCAGGCGAGCAGTACTTC. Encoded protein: CASSLAGEQYF.

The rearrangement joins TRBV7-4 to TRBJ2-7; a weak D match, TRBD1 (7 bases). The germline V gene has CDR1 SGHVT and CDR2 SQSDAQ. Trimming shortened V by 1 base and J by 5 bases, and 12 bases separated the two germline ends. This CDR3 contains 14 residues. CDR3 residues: CASSLGRGVDEQYF. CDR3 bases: TGTGCCAGCAGCTTAGGCAGGGGGGTTGACGAGCAGTACTTC.

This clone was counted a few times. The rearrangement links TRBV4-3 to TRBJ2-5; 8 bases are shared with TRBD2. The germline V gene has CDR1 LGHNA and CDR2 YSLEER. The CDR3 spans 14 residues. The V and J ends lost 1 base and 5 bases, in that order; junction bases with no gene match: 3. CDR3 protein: CASSQGTSWETQYF. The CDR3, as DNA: TGCGCCAGCAGCCAAGGGACTAGCTGGGAGACCCAGTACTTC.

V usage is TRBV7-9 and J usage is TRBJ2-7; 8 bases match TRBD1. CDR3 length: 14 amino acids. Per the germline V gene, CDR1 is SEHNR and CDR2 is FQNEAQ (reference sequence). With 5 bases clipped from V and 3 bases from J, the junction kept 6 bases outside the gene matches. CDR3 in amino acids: CASSPTGGIYEQYF. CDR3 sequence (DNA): TGTGCCAGCAGCCCTACAGGGGGTATCTACGAGCAGTACTTC.

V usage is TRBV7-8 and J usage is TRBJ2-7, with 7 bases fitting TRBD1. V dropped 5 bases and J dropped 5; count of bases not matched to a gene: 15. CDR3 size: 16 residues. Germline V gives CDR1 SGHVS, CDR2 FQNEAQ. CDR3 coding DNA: TGTGCCAGCAGCCAGAGTCGGGACAGTACGTTAAACGAGCAGTACTTC. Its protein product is CASSQSRDSTLNEQYF.

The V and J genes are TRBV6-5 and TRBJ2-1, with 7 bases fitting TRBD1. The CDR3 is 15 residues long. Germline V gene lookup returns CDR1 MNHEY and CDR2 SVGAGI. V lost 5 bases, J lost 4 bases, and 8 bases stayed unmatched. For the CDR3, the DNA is TGTGCCAGCAGTCCAGAGTCGGGACAGTACAATGAGCAGTTCTTC. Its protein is CASSPESGQYNEQFF.

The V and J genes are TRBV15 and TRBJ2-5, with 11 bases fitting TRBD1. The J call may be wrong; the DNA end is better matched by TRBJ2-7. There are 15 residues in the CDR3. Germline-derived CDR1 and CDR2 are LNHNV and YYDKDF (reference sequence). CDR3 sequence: CATSRRDRGGYEQYF. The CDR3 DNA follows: TGTGCCACCAGCAGGAGGGACAGGGGGGGCTACGAGCAGTACTTC.

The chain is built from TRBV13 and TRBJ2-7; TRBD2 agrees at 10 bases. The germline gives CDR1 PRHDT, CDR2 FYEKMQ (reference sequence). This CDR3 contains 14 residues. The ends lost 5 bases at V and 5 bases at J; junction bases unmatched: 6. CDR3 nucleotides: TGTGCCAGCAGCCAGCGGGAGGGCCTCCACGAGCAGTACTTC. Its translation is CASSQREGLHEQYF.

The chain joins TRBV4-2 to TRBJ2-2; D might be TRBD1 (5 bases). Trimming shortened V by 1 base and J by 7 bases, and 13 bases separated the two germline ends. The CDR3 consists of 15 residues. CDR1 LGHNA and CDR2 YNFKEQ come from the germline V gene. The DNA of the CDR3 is TGTGCCAGCAGCCAAGTTCAAGGGGCGGTCGGGGAGCTGTTTTTT. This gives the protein CASSQVQGAVGELFF.

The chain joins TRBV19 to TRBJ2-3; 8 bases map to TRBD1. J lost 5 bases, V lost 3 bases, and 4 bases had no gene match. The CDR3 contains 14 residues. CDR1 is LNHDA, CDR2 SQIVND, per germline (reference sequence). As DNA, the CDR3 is TGTGCCAGTAGTATCGGACAGGGCCAAGATACGCAGTATTTT. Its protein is CASSIGQGQDTQYF.

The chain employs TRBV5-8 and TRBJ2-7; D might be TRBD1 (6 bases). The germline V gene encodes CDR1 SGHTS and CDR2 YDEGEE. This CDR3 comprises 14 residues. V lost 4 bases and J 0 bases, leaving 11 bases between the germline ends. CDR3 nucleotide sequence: TGTGCCAGCAGCCCGACAGGAGTCTCCTACGAGCAGTACTTC. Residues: CASSPTGVSYEQYF.

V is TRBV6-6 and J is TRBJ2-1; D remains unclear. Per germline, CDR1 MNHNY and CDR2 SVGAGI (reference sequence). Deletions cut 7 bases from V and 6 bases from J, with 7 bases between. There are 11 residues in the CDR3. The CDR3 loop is CASKKSNEQFF. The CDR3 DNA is TGTGCCAGCAAGAAGAGCAATGAGCAGTTCTTC.

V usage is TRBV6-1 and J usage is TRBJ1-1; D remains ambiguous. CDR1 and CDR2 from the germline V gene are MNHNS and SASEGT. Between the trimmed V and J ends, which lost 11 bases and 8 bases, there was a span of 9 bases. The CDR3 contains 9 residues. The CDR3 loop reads CAAGWEAFF. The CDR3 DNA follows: TGTGCCGCGGGTTGGGAAGCTTTCTTT.

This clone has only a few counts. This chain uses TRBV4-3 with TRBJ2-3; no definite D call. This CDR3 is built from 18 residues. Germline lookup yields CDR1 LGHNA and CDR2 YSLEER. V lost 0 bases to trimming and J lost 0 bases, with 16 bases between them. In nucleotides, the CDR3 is TGCGCCAGCAGCCAAGATTTGTTCGGGTTACCTAGCACAGATACGCAGTATTTT. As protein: CASSQDLFGLPSTDTQYF.

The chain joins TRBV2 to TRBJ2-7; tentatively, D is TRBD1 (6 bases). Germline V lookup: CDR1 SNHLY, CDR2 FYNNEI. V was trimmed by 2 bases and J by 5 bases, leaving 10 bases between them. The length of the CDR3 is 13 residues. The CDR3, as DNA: TGTGCCAGCAGTGAAAGCAGGGGCGACGAGCAGTACTTC. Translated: CASSESRGDEQYF. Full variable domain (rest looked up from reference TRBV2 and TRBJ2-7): EPEVTQTPSHQVTQMGQEVILRCVPISNHLYFYWYRQILGQKVEFLVSFYNNEISEKSEIFDDQFSVERPDGSNFTLKIRSTKLEDSAMYFCASSESRGDEQYFGPGTRLTVT.